This T cell receptor beta chain was sequenced during a study of blood T cell repertoires in COVID-19. Study information: Sites in the United States, Italy and Spain provided acute and convalescent COVID-19 samples. PBMCs, B-cell-depleted T cells, or T cells provided the cDNA or gDNA that made up the material.

Per the original methods: Reference gene primers were amplified, and this amplification served to estimate nucleated cell counts. The data were produced by immunoSEQ multiplex PCR, yet TCRdb's version contains in-frame clones alone and is incomplete. V and J calls and clone size are those listed in that table; D and trimming were worked out from the DNA. The sample shows 45,000 to 60,000 clones, about 88% of them seen only once. Germline CDR1 MNHEY, CDR2 SMNVEV (reference sequence). The V end was cut by 4 bases, the J end by 0 bases, with 7 bases between. This CDR3 comprises 14 residues. Input material: peripheral blood. This sequence joins TRBV27 and TRBJ1-3; D not certain. This receptor was obtained from a man aged 60 to 69 with acute or convalescent COVID-19. In DNA, the CDR3 is TGTGCCAGCAGTTCACTGAGCTCTGGAAACACCATATATTTT. Its protein is CASSSLSSGNTIYF.